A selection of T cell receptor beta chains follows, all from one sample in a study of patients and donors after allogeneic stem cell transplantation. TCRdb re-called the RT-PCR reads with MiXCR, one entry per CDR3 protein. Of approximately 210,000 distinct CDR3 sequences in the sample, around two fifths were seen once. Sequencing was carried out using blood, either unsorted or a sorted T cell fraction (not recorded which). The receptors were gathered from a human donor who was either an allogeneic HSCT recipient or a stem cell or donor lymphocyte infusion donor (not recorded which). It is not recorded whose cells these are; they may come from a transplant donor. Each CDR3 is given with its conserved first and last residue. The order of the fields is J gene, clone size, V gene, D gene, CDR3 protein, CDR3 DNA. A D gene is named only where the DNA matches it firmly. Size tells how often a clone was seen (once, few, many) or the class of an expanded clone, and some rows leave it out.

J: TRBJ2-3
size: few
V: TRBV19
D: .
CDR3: CASSQGREYDTQYF
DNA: TGTGCCAGTAGTCAAGGCAGGGAGTATGATACGCAGTATTTT

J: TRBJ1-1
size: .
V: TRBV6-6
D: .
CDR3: CASSHRVGNTEAFF
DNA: TGTGCCAGCAGTCACAGGGTCGGGAACACTGAAGCTTTCTTT

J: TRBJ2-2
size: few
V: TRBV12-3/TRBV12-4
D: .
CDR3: CASSLNRKGTGELFF
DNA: TGTGCCAGCAGTTTGAACAGGAAAGGCACCGGGGAGCTGTTTTTT

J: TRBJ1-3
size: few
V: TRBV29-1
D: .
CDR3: CSVEDVTQGTGNTIYF
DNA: TGCAGCGTTGAAGATGTAACACAGGGTACTGGAAACACCATATATTTT

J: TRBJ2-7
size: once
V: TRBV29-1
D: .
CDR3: CSVLTESIYEQYF
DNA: TGCAGCGTGCTGACGGAGAGTATCTACGAGCAGTACTTC

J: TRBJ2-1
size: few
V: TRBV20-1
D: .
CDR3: CSARSLYNEQFF
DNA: TGCAGTGCTAGGAGCCTATACAATGAGCAGTTCTTC

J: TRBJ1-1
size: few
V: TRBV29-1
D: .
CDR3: CSVVDTEAFF
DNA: TGCAGCGTTGTAGACACTGAAGCTTTCTTT

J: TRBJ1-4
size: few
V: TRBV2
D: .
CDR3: CASSEDFQGREKLFF
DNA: TGTGCCAGCAGTGAGGATTTTCAGGGGCGAGAAAAACTGTTTTTT

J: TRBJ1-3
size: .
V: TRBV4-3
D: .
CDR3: CASSQERGTGNTIYF
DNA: TGCGCCAGCAGCCAAGAGCGGGGAACTGGAAACACCATATATTTT

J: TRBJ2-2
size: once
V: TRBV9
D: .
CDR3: CASSVALNTGELFF
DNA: TGTGCCAGCAGCGTAGCCCTGAACACCGGGGAGCTGTTTTTT

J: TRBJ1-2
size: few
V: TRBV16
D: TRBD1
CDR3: CASSPLTSPDRQTYGYTF
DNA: TGTGCCAGCAGCCCCTTAACTAGCCCGGACAGGCAGACTTATGGCTACACCTTC

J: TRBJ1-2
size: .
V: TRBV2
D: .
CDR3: CASSPGLTAYGYTF
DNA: TGTGCCAGCAGCCCGGGACTGACGGCCTATGGCTACACCTTC

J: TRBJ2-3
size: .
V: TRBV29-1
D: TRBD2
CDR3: CSAGLSTDTQYF
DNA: TGCAGCGCGGGACTAAGCACAGATACGCAGTATTTT

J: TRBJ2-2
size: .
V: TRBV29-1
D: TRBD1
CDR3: CSVGEQGVLNTGELFF
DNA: TGCAGCGTAGGAGAACAGGGGGTACTGAACACCGGGGAGCTGTTTTTT

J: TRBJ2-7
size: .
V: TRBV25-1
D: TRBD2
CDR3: CASSYSGMSDEQYF
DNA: TGTGCCAGCAGTTATAGCGGGATGTCGGACGAGCAGTACTTC

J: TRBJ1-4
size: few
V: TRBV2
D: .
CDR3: CASSEALKGLGKLFF
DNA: TGTGCCAGCAGTGAAGCCCTGAAGGGGCTGGGAAAACTGTTTTTT

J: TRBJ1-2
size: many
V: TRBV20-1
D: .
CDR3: CSAREEYGYTF
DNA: TGCAGTGCACGGGAAGAGTATGGCTACACCTTC

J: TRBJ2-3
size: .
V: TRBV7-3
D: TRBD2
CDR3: CASTPGGITDTQYF
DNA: TGTGCCAGCACACCCGGGGGGATCACAGATACGCAGTATTTT